This entry lists 24 T cell receptor beta chains sequenced from one sample in a study of regulatory T cells in long-lasting Graves disease. Time point specified: persistent/refractory GD, antithyroid drugs over 5 years with positive TRAb. Extracted RNA from PBMCs served as the source of the TCR library. CDR3 regions were amplified by Arm-PCR using iRepertoire HTBI primers to build TCR beta libraries. One entry per CDR3 protein, called by TCRdb with MiXCR from the multiplex PCR reads. The sample carries about 470,000 distinct CDR3 sequences, 20% recorded once. Specimen: peripheral blood mononuclear cells (PBMCs), collected when the disease was refractory, from a patient treated with antithyroid drugs. These receptors originate from a female donor with Graves disease.

There are many counts of this clonotype. V and J are TRBV7-9 and TRBJ2-7; TRBD1 aligns across 11 bases. In germline, CDR1 is SEHNR, CDR2 FQNEAQ (reference sequence). Trimming took 4 bases from V and 3 from J; bases not matched to a gene: 8. The CDR3 contains 16 residues. CDR3 bases: TGTGCCAGCAGCTATAGAGGAGGGACAGGGGGCTACGAGCAGTACTTC. The encoded protein is CASSYRGGTGGYEQYF.

This clonotype appeared many times. The CDR3 DNA sequence: TGTGCCAGCAGCTTATCCCCGAATCAGCCCCAGCATTTT. It translates to CASSLSPNQPQHF. The chain uses TRBV11-2 and TRBJ1-5; unclear D gene. Germline V gives CDR1 SGHAT, CDR2 FQNNGV. CDR3 length: 13 amino acids. The V end lost 2 bases, the J end lost 4 bases, and 6 bases lay between the germline ends.

The chain is built from TRBV18 and TRBJ2-2; no clear D gene. CDR1 is KGHSH and CDR2 is LQKENI in the germline V gene. With 3 bases removed from V and 1 base from J, the gap between germline ends came to 9 bases. There are 15 residues in the CDR3. The CDR3 DNA sequence: TGTGCCAGCTCACCGGGAAAGAAGAACACCGGGGAGCTGTTTTTT. It translates to CASSPGKKNTGELFF.

The CDR3: CSVGAPPADYEQYF. In DNA form, the CDR3 reads TGCAGCGTTGGAGCCCCCCCGGCGGACTACGAGCAGTACTTC. V is TRBV29-1 and J is TRBJ2-7; D gene uncertain. Germline V gene sequence: CDR1 SQVTM, CDR2 ANQGSEA. This CDR3 spans 14 amino acids. V was pared by 4 bases and J by 3 bases, with 16 bases between.

This clonotype appeared a few times. J is TRBJ1-5 and V is TRBV19, with a weak D call TRBD1 (5 bases). Trimming shortened V by 0 bases and J by 1 base, and 16 bases separated the two germline ends. The germline V gene has CDR1 LNHDA and CDR2 SQIVND (reference sequence). This CDR3 has 18 amino acids. The CDR3: CASSIDLSEGTSNQPQHF. For the CDR3, the DNA is TGTGCCAGTAGTATAGATCTATCGGAGGGGACCAGCAATCAGCCCCAGCATTTT.

This clonotype appeared a few times. As DNA, the CDR3 is TGTGCCAGCAGCGACAGGGGGCTATCTTACGAGCAGTACTTC. Protein product: CASSDRGLSYEQYF. This chain uses TRBV6-1 with TRBJ2-7, with 10 bases lining up with TRBD1. From germline, CDR1 is MNHNS and CDR2 SASEGT. This CDR3 is built from 14 residues. The V and J ends lost 6 bases and 4 bases, in that order; junction bases with no gene match: 6.

This clonotype was counted only a few times. The rearrangement links TRBV29-1 to TRBJ1-2; 7 bases agree with TRBD1. After removal of 0 bases from V and 7 bases from J, the junction contained 2 bases not matched to a gene. Per the germline V gene, CDR1 is SQVTM and CDR2 is ANQGSEA. The CDR3 runs to 12 residues. DNA of the CDR3: TGCAGCGTTGAAGACAGGGGGTTTGGCTACACCTTC. The encoded protein is CSVEDRGFGYTF.

This clonotype was detected a few times. The V and J genes are TRBV3-1 and TRBJ2-4; tentative D call: TRBD2 (6 bases). Germline V lookup: CDR1 LGHDT, CDR2 YNNKEL (reference sequence). Trimming stripped 5 bases from V and 2 bases from J, with 13 bases between. The CDR3 is 15 amino acids. The CDR3 reads CASSEAGSSKNIQYF. In DNA form, the CDR3 reads TGTGCCAGCAGCGAAGCGGGTTCGTCCAAAAACATTCAGTACTTC.

V and J are TRBV28 and TRBJ2-1; D possibly matches TRBD1 or TRBD2 (5 bases each). V lost 6 bases to trimming and J lost 6 bases, with 18 bases between them. Germline values: CDR1 MDHEN, CDR2 SYDVKM. This CDR3 is built from 15 residues. The CDR3 DNA sequence: TGTGCCAGCAGCTTTCCAGGGACGCAGTTCAATGAGCAGTTCTTC. As protein: CASSFPGTQFNEQFF.

This rearrangement joins TRBV15 to TRBJ2-5, with TRBD1 matching 8 bases. Germline V gene sequence: CDR1 LNHNV, CDR2 YYDKDF (reference sequence). The V segment lost 4 bases and the J segment 3 bases; nucleotides outside the gene matches: 7. The CDR3 is 15 residues long. CDR3 protein: CATSNIGQGEETQYF. The CDR3 DNA reads TGTGCCACCAGCAATATTGGACAGGGTGAAGAGACCCAGTACTTC.

Many counts were recorded for this clonotype. CDR3 sequence (DNA): TGTGCCATCAGTGAGTCGAGGGAGACAGCCGAGCAGTACTTC. Amino acids: CAISESRETAEQYF. The chain has TRBV10-3 and TRBJ2-7; perhaps D is TRBD1 or TRBD2 (5 bases each). The germline gives CDR1 ENHRY, CDR2 SYGVKD. CDR3 size: 14 residues. V was shortened by 0 bases and J by 6 bases, with 12 bases between the two germline ends.

The table lists this clonotype with many counts. The chain recombines TRBV15 with TRBJ1-2; D uncertain. Per the germline V gene, CDR1 is LNHNV and CDR2 is YYDKDF (reference sequence). V was cut by 0 bases and J by 4 bases, with 9 bases left in between. The CDR3 is made up of 14 amino acids. The CDR3 DNA reads TGTGCCACCAGCAGAGATCTCTCGGGCTATGGCTACACCTTC. Its protein product is CATSRDLSGYGYTF.

This clonotype was recorded at least ten times. V usage is TRBV6-5 and J usage is TRBJ2-6; 8 bases match TRBD2. From germline, CDR1 is MNHEY and CDR2 SVGAGI. Germline trimming cut 2 bases from V and 4 bases from J; bases unmatched to any gene: 4. There are 16 residues in the CDR3. The CDR3 protein is CASSYRGGTGANVLTF. The DNA of the CDR3 is TGTGCCAGCAGTTACCGGGGGGGAACCGGGGCCAACGTCCTGACTTTC.

On this clonotype itself: One junction end disagrees with the germline gene, perhaps due to a read error. The CDR3 region is CASSEGTSSVPHF. CDR3 DNA sequence: TGTGCCAGCAGCGAGGGGACTAGCTCGGTTCCCCACTTC. The chain combines TRBV9 with TRBJ2-7, with 9 bases identical to TRBD2. The germline gives CDR1 SGDLS, CDR2 YYNGEE. The CDR3 is 13 amino acids.

The rearrangement uses TRBV2 and TRBJ2-3; D not resolved. Per the germline V gene, CDR1 is SNHLY and CDR2 is FYNNEI. This CDR3 spans 11 amino acids. Trimming took off 10 bases at V and 0 bases at J, with 5 bases between the two ends. The CDR3 sequence: CATGSTDTQYF. As DNA, the CDR3 is TGTGCCACCGGGAGCACAGATACGCAGTATTTT.

This clonotype came up once. As the CDR3 is not closed by the conserved phenylalanine or tryptophan, this likely results from a read error. The chain employs TRBV14 and TRBJ2-7; possible D gene TRBD2, 5 bases. The CDR3 covers 15 residues. The germline V gene has CDR1 SGHDN and CDR2 FVKESK. V dropped 0 bases and J dropped 0 bases, with 9 bases sitting between them. CDR3 loop: CASSQEDSDSYEQYS. Here the CDR3 DNA reads TGTGCCAGCAGCCAAGAAGATAGCGACTCCTACGAGCAGTACTCC.

V is TRBV6-5 and J is TRBJ1-3, with TRBD1 matching over 8 bases. V shed 4 bases and J 0 bases; nucleotides not matched to a gene: 11. Germline CDR1 is MNHEY and CDR2 is SVGAGI. There are 18 residues in the CDR3. CDR3 residues: CASSLLAGGFTSGNTIYF. In DNA, the CDR3 is TGTGCCAGCAGTTTACTCGCAGGGGGCTTCACCTCTGGAAACACCATATATTTT.

This chain links TRBV2 with TRBJ1-6; 7 positions match TRBD1. After removal of 1 base from V and 10 bases from J, the junction contained 7 bases not matched to a gene. This CDR3 is built from 15 residues. Germline lookup yields CDR1 SNHLY and CDR2 FYNNEI. The DNA for the CDR3 is TGTGCCAGCAGTGAAGTCTGGCAGGGGGGCTCACCCCTCCACTTT. As protein: CASSEVWQGGSPLHF. The full variable domain, its missing parts supplied by reference TRBV2 and TRBJ1-6, is EPEVTQTPSHQVTQMGQEVILRCVPISNHLYFYWYRQILGQKVEFLVSFYNNEISEKSEIFDDQFSVERPDGSNFTLKIRSTKLEDSAMYFCASSEVWQGGSPLHFGNGTRLTVT.

This chain links TRBV25-1 with TRBJ2-2; the D is unclear. This CDR3 contains 14 residues. V was cut by 0 bases and J by 4 bases, with 6 bases left in between. Germline assignment: CDR1 MGHDK and CDR2 SYGVNS. Written as DNA, the CDR3 is TGTGCCAGCAGTGAATACGGAATCACCGGGGAGCTGTTTTTT. Its translation: CASSEYGITGELFF.

This clonotype was seen at least ten times. The V gene is TRBV20-1, the J gene TRBJ2-7, with D maybe TRBD1 (5 bases). V was shortened by 3 bases and J by 2 bases, with 14 bases between the two germline ends. CDR1 DFQATT and CDR2 SNEGSKA come from the germline V gene (reference sequence). This CDR3 spans 14 amino acids. In DNA form, the CDR3 reads TGCAGTGCTAGGAGCCCAGGGTCGACCTACGAGCAGTACTTC. Translation gives CSARSPGSTYEQYF.

In its sample, this clonotype was seen a few times. The rearrangement links TRBV6-4 to TRBJ2-7; D possibly corresponds to TRBD1 (5 bases). The CDR3 covers 13 residues. Germline V gene sequence: CDR1 MRHNA, CDR2 SNTAGT. Trimming removed 4 bases from V and 7 bases from J, with 14 bases in between. CDR3 sequence: CASSVGPNTEQYF. The CDR3 region has the DNA TGTGCCAGCAGTGTGGGGCCCAATACGGAGCAGTACTTC.

V is TRBV10-2 and J is TRBJ1-5, with D hard to call. The CDR3 loop spans 15 amino acids. CDR1 WSHSY and CDR2 SAAADI come from the germline V gene. V gave up 5 bases and J gave up 4 bases, with 15 bases separating them. DNA for the CDR3: TGCGCCAGCAGTTACCAACACCCTACAAATCAGCCCCAGCATTTT. It codes for CASSYQHPTNQPQHF.

This chain joins TRBV7-2 and TRBJ2-7; D gene unclear. V lost 7 bases to trimming and J lost 3 bases, with 16 bases between them. The CDR3 consists of 14 residues. Germline assignment: CDR1 SGHTA and CDR2 FQGNSA. The CDR3 protein is CASTLGSYIYEQYF. The DNA for the CDR3 is TGTGCCAGCACCCTGGGCAGTTATATCTACGAGCAGTACTTC.

This clonotype was counted only a few times. The chain has TRBV27 and TRBJ1-1, with 7 bases identical to TRBD1. Germline trimming cut 6 bases from V and 5 bases from J; bases unmatched to any gene: 6. This CDR3 contains 13 residues. The germline gives CDR1 MNHEY, CDR2 SMNVEV (reference sequence). The CDR3 reads CASRIPGGTEAFF. CDR3 DNA sequence: TGTGCCAGCAGAATACCAGGGGGAACTGAAGCTTTCTTT.